This T cell receptor beta chain was captured by sequencing in a study of shared clonotypes between healthy human individuals. In the study overall: CD4 naive and memory got three plates each, CD8 naive two, CD8 memory one. General study results and limits: Clonotypes shared by all four donors outscored non-shared clonotypes in generation probability. It was expected that sequencing depth would affect clonotype sharing among donors. Estimated clonotype richness was generally higher in naive than memory subsets.

The naive CD8 population came from CD45RO-negative cells selected for CCR7, without terminally differentiated effector memory CD45RA+ cells. A word on this clone: Its antigen is still unknown.

Only in-frame clones appear in the TCRdb table, and some are missing; sequencing was by immunoSEQ multiplex PCR. The sample holds over 800,000 clones, almost 95% seen once. Germline loops: CDR1 LGHNA, CDR2 YSLEER. This CDR3 has 15 amino acids. Trimming removed 2 bases at V and 8 bases at J, with 16 bases between. The sequencing input was naive CD8+ T cells sorted from blood. This chain connects TRBV4-3 to TRBJ2-1; D gene ambiguous. This TCR was sampled from a man aged 25-45 years in good health. CDR3 bases: TGCGCCAGCAGCCAATCCCGCCGAGATAAGGATGAGCAGTTCTTC. The encoded protein is CASSQSRRDKDEQFF.